Below, 10 T cell receptor beta chains from the same sample are listed, as sequenced in a study of regulatory T cells in long-lasting Graves disease. Time point: persistent/refractory GD, antithyroid drugs over 5 years with positive TRAb. The TCR library was made from RNA extracted from PBMCs. The TCR beta library used iRepertoire HTBI primers with Arm-PCR amplification of CDR3. A single record per CDR3 protein comes from TCRdb applying MiXCR to the multiplex PCR reads. The table records a few hundred thousand distinct CDR3 sequences, approximately 25% of them present only once. The specimen was peripheral blood mononuclear cells (PBMCs), collected when the disease was refractory, from a patient treated with antithyroid drugs. The receptors originated from a woman aged 35 to 49 with Graves disease.

This clonotype occurred a few times. The gene calls are TRBV10-3 and TRBJ1-5; D unclear. The CDR3 spans 16 residues. Germline V CDR1 and CDR2: ENHRY, SYGVKD. The V end lost 0 bases, the J end lost 0 bases, and 9 bases lay between the germline ends. This chain's CDR3 is CAISESSVISNQPQHF. CDR3 nucleotides: TGTGCCATCAGTGAGTCATCGGTTATTAGCAATCAGCCCCAGCATTTT.

This clonotype was seen repeatedly, ten times or more. This chain connects TRBV2 to TRBJ1-3; 7 nucleotides align to TRBD1. CDR1 is SNHLY and CDR2 is FYNNEI in the germline V gene. This CDR3 spans 14 amino acids. V lost 6 bases, J lost 0 bases, and 2 bases stayed unmatched. The CDR3 DNA reads as TGTGCCAGCAGAGGGGGCCACTCTGGAAACACCATATATTTT. Translation: CASRGGHSGNTIYF.

This clonotype occurred many times. This chain connects TRBV10-3 to TRBJ2-2; no definite D call. Looked up from germline, CDR1 is ENHRY and CDR2 is SYGVKD. CDR3 length: 14 amino acids. V was clipped by 11 bases and J by 0 bases, with 13 bases between them. CDR3 coding DNA: TGTGCCGTACACAGTTACGCGAACACCGGGGAGCTGTTTTTT. Protein product: CAVHSYANTGELFF.

With respect to this clonotype: Just one base apart from a much larger clone, this may be a read error. This chain connects TRBV29-1 to TRBJ2-4; possibly TRBD1 for D (6 bases). Trimming pared 6 bases from V and 0 bases from J, leaving 15 bases between. Germline lookup yields CDR1 SQVTM and CDR2 ANQGSEA. There are 15 residues in the CDR3. CDR3 region: CSVWVGAIAKNIQYF. The CDR3 coding sequence is TGCAGCGTCTGGGTGGGGGCAATAGCCAAAAACATTCAGTACTTC.

A few counts support this clonotype. The chain is built from TRBV11-2 and TRBJ1-1; D is unresolved. Germline V gene lookup returns CDR1 SGHAT and CDR2 FQNNGV. The CDR3 covers 14 residues. Trimming cost V 2 bases and J 8 bases, with 15 bases left between them. CDR3: CASSLKGPIMEAFF. DNA of the CDR3: TGTGCCAGCAGCTTAAAAGGACCTATTATGGAAGCTTTCTTT.

The chain joins TRBV5-1 to TRBJ2-2; D call uncertain. V was shortened by 0 bases and J by 6 bases, with 6 bases between the two germline ends. Germline values: CDR1 SGHRS, CDR2 YFSETQ. This CDR3 is built from 13 residues. The DNA of the CDR3 is TGCGCCAGCAGCTTGGGTTTGGCCGGGGAGCTGTTTTTT. This codes for CASSLGLAGELFF.

The gene calls are TRBV2 and TRBJ2-3, with 7 nucleotides matching TRBD2. The germline CDR1 and CDR2 sequences are SNHLY and FYNNEI. CDR3 length: 16 residues. V was pared by 8 bases and J by 3 bases, with 14 bases of the junction left unmatched. The CDR3 nucleotides are TGTGCCAGCGGAGAGCGGGATTTCGAGGTTACAGATACGCAGTATTTT. Translated: CASGERDFEVTDTQYF.

As for this clonotype: One base separates it from a far larger clone, so it is likely a read error. The chain links TRBV6-1 to TRBJ2-4; D is unresolved. Trimming shortened V by 6 bases and J by 0 bases, and 6 bases separated the two germline ends. There are 13 residues in the CDR3. CDR1 is MNHNS and CDR2 is SASEGT in the germline V gene. CDR3 amino acids: CASSEIAKNIQYF. CDR3 coding DNA: TGTGCCAGCAGCGAGATAGCCAAAAACATTCAGTACTTC.

This clonotype occurred many times. The rearrangement uses TRBV5-5 and TRBJ2-7; 7 nucleotides match TRBD2. The CDR3 runs to 14 residues. The V gene end was trimmed by 4 bases and the J gene end by 0 bases; junction bases not matched to a gene: 4. Germline lookup yields CDR1 SGHKS and CDR2 YYEKEE (reference sequence). Written as DNA, the CDR3 is TGTGCCAGCAGCCTACGGACTAGCTCCTACGAGCAGTACTTC. It yields the protein CASSLRTSSYEQYF.

This clonotype was seen more than once but under ten times. The genes are TRBV7-6 and TRBJ1-3; no firm D call. V lost 3 bases and J 2 bases, leaving 5 bases between the germline ends. The CDR3 loop spans 13 amino acids. From germline, CDR1 is SGHVS and CDR2 FNYEAQ. The CDR3 DNA reads TGTGCCAGCAGCTTCGGCCCTGGAAACACCATATATTTT. Amino acid sequence: CASSFGPGNTIYF.